This T cell receptor beta chain is from a study of T cells in Graves' hyperthyroidism and ophthalmopathy. About the research overall: Initial diagnosis, before any treatment, was when peripheral blood was collected.

Germline CDR1 and CDR2: MGHRA and YSYEKL. Trimming at V came to 5 bases and at J to 7 bases, leaving 9 bases not matched to a gene. The CDR3 is made up of 15 amino acids. There were TCR beta CDR3 regions amplified from RNA transcripts. First-round RT-PCR of the TCR CDR3 relied on the HTBI primer set. TCRdb re-called the multiplex PCR reads through MiXCR, storing one row per CDR3 protein. The sample consists of about 500,000 distinct CDR3 sequences, over 15% of them appearing once. The table lists this clonotype with a few counts. Input material: blood. The J gene is TRBJ1-5, the V gene TRBV4-1, with 9 bases matching TRBD1. This TCR came from a woman under 30 with Graves' hyperthyroidism. CDR3 protein: CASSRGQGERQPQHF. The CDR3 nucleotides read TGCGCCAGCAGCAGGGGACAGGGAGAACGGCAGCCCCAGCATTTT.